This T cell receptor beta chain was found in a study of response to subunit inactivated influenza vaccine (dated by TCRdb to about 2018). Regarding the study in general: The study used deep quantitative T cell receptor repertoire profiling to track responses to a trivalent subunit inactivated influenza vaccine. Overall study outcomes, separate from this receptor: The authors suggested that each seasonal influenza vaccination may recruit only a limited number of new T cells.

This clonotype was seen more than once but under ten times. It has no known antigen specificity. The sample holds no much larger clone one base away, and base qualities are not on file. Explained via the paper, the time point label denotes: around 47 days after influenza vaccine administration. From the cysteine up to the phenylalanine, the CDR3 has a length of 16 residues. Only the CDR3 portion is preserved as DNA: 48 bases, with reading frame beginning at the first base. A distance of 17 bases separates the germline ends of V and J, which lose 4 bases and 4 bases respectively. CDR1 and CDR2 (SEHNR, FQNEAQ) derive from the germline V gene (reference sequence). The method behind the library was RT-PCR. TCRdb lists the instrument as Illumina HiSeq 2500. TCRdb reworked the public reads: Q25 trimming with fastp, MiXCR clone assembly, productive beta chains retained. Every CDR3 protein is listed once, alongside the most common genes and DNA of its rows. Recorded for this sample are some 480,000 distinct CDR3 sequences; approximately 11% of them occurred a single time. The biggest ten clones account for more than 10% of the sample.

The chain is made from TRBV7-9 and TRBJ1-3; no D gene can be assigned with confidence. The material was PBMCs from blood, obtained roughly 45 days after vaccination. The sequence came from a man in his fifties who received an inactivated influenza vaccine. Donor details come from another sample of the same person, matched by shared clones. The nucleotide sequence reads TGTGCCAGCAGCTCGAGTTTTCGGGGAGGCGGAAACACCATATATTTT. This translates into CASSSSFRGGGNTIYF.